Sequencing of this T cell receptor (beta chain) was carried out in a study of monozygotic twins with inflammatory bowel disease. General study findings and limits: Repertoire similarity did not differ between concordant and discordant twins, possibly owing to limited power.

The CDR3 runs 14 residues. The germline V gene has CDR1 MDHEN and CDR2 SYDVKM. On this clonotype: Its specificity is unknown.

TCRdb reprocessed the 5' RACE reads; each CDR3 protein has one entry and no DNA is given. The listing records 310,000 or so distinct CDR3 sequences. The sequenced sample was blood. The sequence derives from a human donor with ulcerative colitis or Crohn's disease, or a healthy co-twin of an affected twin (not recorded which). The chain combines TRBV28 with TRBJ2-2; the TRBD1 assignment by TCRdb is unverifiable without DNA. This CDR3 is CASSRAGLTGELFF.